This T cell receptor beta chain was obtained from a study of tumor-infiltrating lymphocytes in primary liver carcinoma. Overall study context: Through surgical resection, the patients' primary liver carcinoma was treated. Regarding the study as a whole: Reduced overlap was seen in tumor-adjacent and tumor-blood pairs versus tumor region pairs.

On this clonotype itself: Its antigen is undetermined.

The input was 500 ng total RNA; TCR beta cDNA was made from it with a constant-region primer. Library construction for TCR beta comprised three nested multiplex PCR rounds performed with slightly modified ARM-PCR. TCRdb fed the multiplex PCR reads into MiXCR, producing one record per CDR3 protein. The table lists about 330,000 distinct CDR3 sequences, roughly two thirds of them singletons. For blood RNA, unsorted whole blood served as the source, and germline DNA was extracted too. Blood samples of approximately 3.9 milliliters were drawn preoperatively. Sequenced: peripheral blood. The TCR was taken from a middle-aged man with primary liver carcinoma and hepatitis B virus infection.

CDR3 nucleotides: TGTGCCATCAGGGAGACAGATTTTAACTATGGCTACACCTTC. It codes for CAIRETDFNYGYTF. The V and J genes are TRBV10-3 and TRBJ1-2; TRBD1 is a possible D gene (5 bases). Trimming took off 6 bases at V and 1 base at J, with 12 bases between the two ends. The CDR3 is 14 amino acids. Germline assignment: CDR1 ENHRY and CDR2 SYGVKD.